Following are 25 T cell receptor beta chains from one sample sequenced in a study of regulatory T cells in long-lasting Graves disease. To make TCR beta libraries, researchers used iRepertoire HTBI primers and Arm-PCR of CDR3 regions. TCRdb re-derived calls from the multiplex PCR reads in MiXCR, one entry per CDR3 protein. The sample has more than 400,000 distinct CDR3 sequences; roughly 16% are singletons. This sample's time point: newly diagnosed GD, antithyroid drugs for less than 3 months. The TCR library was made from RNA that had been extracted from PBMCs in TRIzol. A further study also used this sample, focusing on T cells in Graves' hyperthyroidism and ophthalmopathy.

The specimen comprised peripheral blood mononuclear cells (PBMCs), sampled at new diagnosis, from a patient treated with antithyroid drugs. The receptors here all came from a man in his forties or fifties with Graves disease.

This clonotype was detected ten times or more. The genes are TRBV30 and TRBJ2-7, with TRBD1 as a possible D gene (6 bases). Deletions cut 0 bases from V and 0 bases from J, with 9 bases between. CDR1 and CDR2 (germline): GTSNPN, SVGIG (reference sequence). The CDR3 consists of 14 residues. Here the CDR3 reads CAWSVGQPSYEQYF. CDR3 nucleotides: TGTGCCTGGAGTGTAGGACAGCCCTCCTACGAGCAGTACTTC.

Ten or more counts support this clonotype. The J gene is TRBJ2-1, the V gene TRBV18; 9 nucleotides match TRBD1. The V segment lost 6 bases and the J segment 3 bases; nucleotides outside the gene matches: 6. Per germline, CDR1 KGHSH and CDR2 LQKENI. The CDR3 extends over 15 amino acids. Here the CDR3 DNA reads TGTGCCAGCTCGCTACAGGGGGCCGACTACAATGAGCAGTTCTTC. It translates to CASSLQGADYNEQFF.

CDR3 region: CASGGSGTGETQYF. The CDR3 DNA reads as TGTGCCAGCGGGGGTAGCGGGACCGGTGAGACCCAGTACTTC. The genes are TRBV5-6 and TRBJ2-5; 8 bases fit TRBD2. The CDR3 spans 14 residues. V lost 7 bases and J lost 5; bases outside the gene matches: 10. Germline V gene data show CDR1 as SGHDT and CDR2 as YYEEEE.

This clonotype was counted many times. The CDR3 coding sequence is TGTGCCAGCAGCTCCCGGAGGGGTGAAAAACTGTTTTTT. Protein product: CASSSRRGEKLFF. The J gene is TRBJ1-4, the V gene TRBV7-8; D perhaps matches TRBD1 (5 bases). Germline V CDR1 and CDR2: SGHVS, FQNEAQ. This CDR3 has 13 amino acids. V lost 4 bases and J 7 bases, leaving 10 bases between the germline ends.

The chain joins TRBV6-5 to TRBJ2-4; 7 bases map to TRBD2. V lost 0 bases, J lost 3 bases, and 5 bases stayed unmatched. The CDR3 is 16 amino acids. Germline V gene data show CDR1 as MNHEY and CDR2 as SVGAGI. CDR3 nucleotides: TGTGCCAGCAGTTACTCGATCTCGGGGGGCAAAAACATTCAGTACTTC. The encoded protein is CASSYSISGGKNIQYF.

This clonotype has ten or more counts. J is TRBJ2-5 and V is TRBV20-1; no clear D. V gave up 1 base and J gave up 7 bases, with 13 bases separating them. This CDR3 has 13 residues. CDR1 DFQATT and CDR2 SNEGSKA come from the germline V gene (reference sequence). In nucleotides, the CDR3 is TGCAGTGCTAGAGTAGAGGCCGCCGGGACCCAGTACTTC. Protein sequence: CSARVEAAGTQYF.

The chain recombines TRBV29-1 with TRBJ2-5; 8 positions match TRBD2. The CDR3 is made up of 13 amino acids. Germline trimming cut 6 bases from V and 3 bases from J; bases unmatched to any gene: 6. CDR1 SQVTM and CDR2 ANQGSEA come from the germline V gene. The CDR3: CSVFPGLEETQYF. The CDR3 DNA sequence: TGCAGCGTATTTCCGGGACTAGAAGAGACCCAGTACTTC.

The gene calls are TRBV13 and TRBJ2-7, with 11 bases aligning to TRBD2. CDR3 length: 16 amino acids. Losses at the gene ends were 4 bases for V and 5 bases for J; bases not matched to a gene: 10. Germline CDR1 is PRHDT and CDR2 is FYEKMQ (reference sequence). This CDR3 reads CASSYSVLAGVNEQYF. The CDR3, as DNA: TGTGCCAGCAGCTACTCAGTACTAGCGGGAGTTAACGAGCAGTACTTC.

This chain joins TRBV20-1 and TRBJ2-7, with D possibly being TRBD2 (8 bases). V dropped 4 bases and J dropped 0 bases, with 19 bases sitting between them. The CDR3 length is 16 residues. Germline loops: CDR1 DFQATT, CDR2 SNEGSKA (reference sequence). The CDR3 reads CSATNPGGTASYEQYF. Written as DNA, the CDR3 is TGCAGTGCTACGAACCCGGGGGGGACAGCCTCCTACGAGCAGTACTTC.

This clonotype was counted once. A read error is possible here, since a much larger clone lies one base away. This sequence joins TRBV5-1 and TRBJ2-7, with 7 bases lining up with TRBD2. Germline trimming cut 0 bases from V and 7 bases from J; bases unmatched to any gene: 7. The CDR3 is made up of 14 amino acids. Per the germline V gene, CDR1 is SGHRS and CDR2 is YFSETQ. The CDR3 protein is CASSLVLAREEQYF. In DNA form, the CDR3 reads TGCGCCAGCAGCTTGGTACTAGCGAGAGAGGAGCAGTACTTC. The whole variable domain, remainder taken from reference TRBV5-1 and TRBJ2-7, is KAGVTQTPRYLIKTRGQQVTLSCSPISGHRSVSWYQQTPGQGLQFLFEYFSETQRNKGNFPGRFSGRQFSNSRSEMNVSTLELGDSALYLCASSLVLAREEQYFGPGTRLTVT.

This clonotype appeared many times. The V call is TRBV24-1, the J call TRBJ2-1; 11 bases line up with TRBD2. With V trimmed by 3 bases and J by 6 bases, 6 bases remained unmatched. The germline V gene encodes CDR1 KGHDR and CDR2 SFDVKD. The CDR3 extends over 16 amino acids. The CDR3 nucleotides read TGTGCCACCAGTGATCCGATAGCGGGAGGGCTCAATGAGCAGTTCTTC. Translation gives CATSDPIAGGLNEQFF.

DNA for the CDR3: TGTGCCAGCAGCATCGTTGGCCTAGCGCACTACGAGCAGTACTTC. Its translation is CASSIVGLAHYEQYF. The genes are TRBV9 and TRBJ2-7, with a weak D call TRBD2 (6 bases). Germline V lookup: CDR1 SGDLS, CDR2 YYNGEE. Trimming removed 4 bases at V and 3 bases at J, with 17 bases between. The CDR3 loop spans 15 amino acids.

In its sample, this clonotype was seen many times. The chain is built from TRBV30 and TRBJ2-2, with D unclear. V was trimmed by 1 base and J by 4 bases, leaving 7 bases between them. There are 13 residues in the CDR3. Per germline, CDR1 GTSNPN and CDR2 SVGIG (reference sequence). The CDR3 nucleotides read TGTGCCTGGAGTGCGGCTTCCACCGGGGAGCTGTTTTTT. Protein product: CAWSAASTGELFF.

The V and J genes are TRBV6-1 and TRBJ2-7; TRBD2 agrees at 13 bases. V lost 6 bases and J lost 1; bases outside the gene matches: 3. The CDR3 is made up of 15 amino acids. CDR1 MNHNS and CDR2 SASEGT come from the germline V gene. This CDR3 is CASRGLAGLSYEQYF. CDR3 sequence (DNA): TGTGCCAGCAGGGGACTAGCGGGGTTATCCTACGAGCAGTACTTC.

This clonotype occurred many times. The V and J genes are TRBV24-1 and TRBJ2-7, with TRBD1 identical over 8 bases. Unmatched junction bases numbered 7, after V lost 4 bases and J lost 6 bases. The length of the CDR3 is 14 residues. In germline, CDR1 is KGHDR, CDR2 SFDVKD. The CDR3 DNA follows: TGTGCCACCAGTGACTGGGGACAGGCCGCCGAGCAGTACTTC. Translation gives CATSDWGQAAEQYF.

The chain carries TRBV9 and TRBJ2-7; D uncertain. Germline V lookup: CDR1 SGDLS, CDR2 YYNGEE. Between the trimmed V and J ends, which lost 1 base and 0 bases, there was a span of 11 bases. The CDR3 loop spans 15 amino acids. The CDR3 DNA follows: TGTGCCAGCAGCGTAAGTGTAGCTAACTCCTACGAGCAGTACTTC. This encodes CASSVSVANSYEQYF.

The table lists this clonotype with many counts. This chain uses TRBV20-1 with TRBJ2-7; weak D call: TRBD2 (6 bases). CDR3 length: 14 amino acids. The germline gives CDR1 DFQATT, CDR2 SNEGSKA (reference sequence). V was shortened by 1 base and J by 0 bases, with 10 bases between the two germline ends. The CDR3 DNA sequence: TGCAGTGCTAGAGCGGGAGACAACTCCTACGAGCAGTACTTC. Translating it yields CSARAGDNSYEQYF.

This clonotype was detected only a few times. V and J are TRBV6-1 and TRBJ2-7; 10 bases are shared with TRBD1. Germline assignment: CDR1 MNHNS and CDR2 SASEGT. The V segment lost 5 bases and the J segment 3 bases; nucleotides outside the gene matches: 4. This CDR3 spans 14 amino acids. CDR3 region: CASSRQGAFYEQYF. The CDR3 nucleotides are TGTGCCAGCAGTCGACAGGGGGCTTTCTACGAGCAGTACTTC.

Worth noting for this clonotype: Just one base apart from a much larger clone, this may be a read error. V usage is TRBV7-6 and J usage is TRBJ2-3; D not resolved. This CDR3 has 13 amino acids. Trimming stripped 4 bases from V and 2 bases from J, with 7 bases between. Germline CDR1 SGHVS, CDR2 FNYEAQ. The CDR3 is CASSWGNTDTQYF. The CDR3 bases are TGTGCCAGCAGCTGGGGAAACACAGATACGCAGTATTTT. Filled out from reference TRBV7-6 and TRBJ2-3, the complete variable domain reads GAGVSQSPRYKVTKRGQDVALRCDPISGHVSLYWYRQALGQGPEFLTYFNYEAQQDKSGLPNDRFSAERPEGSISTLTIQRTEQRDSAMYRCASSWGNTDTQYFGPGTRLTVL.

This clonotype was detected ten times or more. The V and J genes are TRBV24-1 and TRBJ2-5, with D possibly TRBD2 on 6 matching bases. V dropped 4 bases and J dropped 5 bases, with 16 bases sitting between them. The CDR3 loop spans 15 amino acids. Germline V gives CDR1 KGHDR, CDR2 SFDVKD. CDR3 in DNA: TGTGCCACCAGTGACCGTCGTGGAGGGGAGGAGACCCAGTACTTC. Amino acid sequence: CATSDRRGGEETQYF.

This chain joins TRBV9 and TRBJ2-3, with a weak D call TRBD2 (5 bases). The CDR3 contains 15 residues. Germline-derived CDR1 and CDR2 are SGDLS and YYNGEE. V was pared by 2 bases and J by 0 bases, with 10 bases between. The CDR3 DNA sequence: TGTGCCAGCAGCGTTAGTAGCGCTAGCACAGATACGCAGTATTTT. It codes for CASSVSSASTDTQYF. Full variable domain (outside the CDR3, taken from reference TRBV9 and TRBJ2-3): DSGVTQTPKHLITATGQRVTLRCSPRSGDLSVYWYQQSLDQGLQFLIQYYNGEERAKGNILERFSAQQFPDLHSELNLSSLELGDSALYFCASSVSSASTDTQYFGPGTRLTVL.

The table lists this clonotype with many counts. The V gene is TRBV30, the J gene TRBJ2-7, with 7 bases fitting TRBD1. CDR3 length: 14 amino acids. CDR1 and CDR2 (germline): GTSNPN, SVGIG (reference sequence). J gave up 4 bases and V 2 bases, and 8 bases lay outside the gene matches. The CDR3 DNA reads as TGTGCCTGGAGTAAGGAGACAGGGAGATACGAGCAGTACTTC. Encoded protein: CAWSKETGRYEQYF. The full variable domain, its missing parts supplied by reference TRBV30 and TRBJ2-7, is SQTIHQWPATLVQPVGSPLSLECTVEGTSNPNLYWYRQAAGRGLQLLFYSVGIGQISSEVPQNLSASRPQDRQFILSSKKLLLSDSGFYLCAWSKETGRYEQYFGPGTRLTVT.

This clonotype was picked up many times. The chain is built from TRBV11-1 and TRBJ2-3; 9 bases map to TRBD1. The CDR3 covers 15 residues. V lost 6 bases to trimming and J lost 5 bases; unmatched junction nucleotides: 9. CDR1 is SGHAT and CDR2 is FQDESV in the germline V gene (reference sequence). DNA for the CDR3: TGTGCCAGCAGGACGGACAGGGGCGTCGGAGATACGCAGTATTTT. Translating it yields CASRTDRGVGDTQYF.

The rearrangement links TRBV20-1 to TRBJ2-7; maybe TRBD1 (6 bases). The CDR3 is made up of 14 amino acids. From germline, CDR1 is DFQATT and CDR2 SNEGSKA (reference sequence). V lost 2 bases, J lost 0 bases, and 11 bases lay in between. CDR3 protein: CSARNMDSSYEQYF. CDR3 nucleotides: TGCAGTGCTAGAAACATGGACAGCTCCTACGAGCAGTACTTC.

The rearrangement links TRBV10-3 to TRBJ2-5; 9 nucleotides agree with TRBD1. From germline, CDR1 is ENHRY and CDR2 SYGVKD. The CDR3 extends over 13 amino acids. V shed 6 bases, J shed 5 bases, and the junction held 4 bases outside the gene matches. The CDR3 region has the DNA TGTGCCATCAGAAAGGGACAGGGCGAGACCCAGTACTTC. This gives the protein CAIRKGQGETQYF.